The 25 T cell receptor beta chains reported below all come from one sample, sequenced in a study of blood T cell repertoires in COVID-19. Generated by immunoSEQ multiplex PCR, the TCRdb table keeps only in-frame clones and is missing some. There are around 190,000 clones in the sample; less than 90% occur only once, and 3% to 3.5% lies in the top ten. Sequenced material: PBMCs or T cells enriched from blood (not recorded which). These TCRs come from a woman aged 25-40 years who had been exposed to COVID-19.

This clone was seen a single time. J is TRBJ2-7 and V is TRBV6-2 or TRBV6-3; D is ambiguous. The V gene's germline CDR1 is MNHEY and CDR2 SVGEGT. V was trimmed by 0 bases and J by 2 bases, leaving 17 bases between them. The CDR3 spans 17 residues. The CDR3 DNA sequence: TGTGCCAGCAGTTACTCGAAGTATGCGGCTGAGACCTACGAGCAGTACTTC. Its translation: CASSYSKYAAETYEQYF.

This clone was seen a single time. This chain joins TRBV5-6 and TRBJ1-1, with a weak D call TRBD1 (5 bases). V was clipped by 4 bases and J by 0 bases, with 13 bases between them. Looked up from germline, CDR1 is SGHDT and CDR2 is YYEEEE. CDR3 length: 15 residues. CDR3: CASSRRGRLNTEAFF. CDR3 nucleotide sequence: TGTGCCAGCAGCAGAAGGGGTCGGCTGAACACTGAAGCTTTCTTT. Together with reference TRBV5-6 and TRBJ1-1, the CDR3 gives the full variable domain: DAGVTQSPTHLIKTRGQQVTLRCSPKSGHDTVSWYQQALGQGPQFIFQYYEEEERQRGNFPDRFSGHQFPNYSSELNVNALLLGDSALYLCASSRRGRLNTEAFFGQGTRLTVV.

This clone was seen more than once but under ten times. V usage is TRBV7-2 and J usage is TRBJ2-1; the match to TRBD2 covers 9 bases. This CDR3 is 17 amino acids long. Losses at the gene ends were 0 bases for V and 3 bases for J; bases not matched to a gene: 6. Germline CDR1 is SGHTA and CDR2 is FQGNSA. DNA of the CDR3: TGTGCCAGCAGCTTAGCCTTGGGGCGGGGGGGCTACAATGAGCAGTTCTTC. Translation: CASSLALGRGGYNEQFF. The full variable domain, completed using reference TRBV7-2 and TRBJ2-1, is GAGVSQSPSNKVTEKGKDVELRCDPISGHTALYWYRQSLGQGLEFLIYFQGNSAPDKSGLPSDRFSAERTGGSVSTLTIQRTQQEDSAVYLCASSLALGRGGYNEQFFGPGTRLTVL.

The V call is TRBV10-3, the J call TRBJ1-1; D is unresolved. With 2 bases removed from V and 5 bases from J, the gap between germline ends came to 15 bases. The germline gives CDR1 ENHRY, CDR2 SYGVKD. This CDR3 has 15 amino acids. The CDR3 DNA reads TGTGCCATCAGTGAGCAGTCCGGGTTTGGGACTGAAGCTTTCTTT. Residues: CAISEQSGFGTEAFF.

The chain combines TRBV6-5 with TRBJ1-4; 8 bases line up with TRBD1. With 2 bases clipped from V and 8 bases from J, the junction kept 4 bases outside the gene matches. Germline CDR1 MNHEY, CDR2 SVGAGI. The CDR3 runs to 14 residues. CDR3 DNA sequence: TGTGCCAGCAGTTACCGAGGACAGGGAGAAAAACTGTTTTTT. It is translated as CASSYRGQGEKLFF.

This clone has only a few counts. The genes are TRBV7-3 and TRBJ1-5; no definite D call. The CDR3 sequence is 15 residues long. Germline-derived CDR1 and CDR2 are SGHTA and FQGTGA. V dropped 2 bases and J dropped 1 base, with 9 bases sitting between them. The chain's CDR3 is CASSLAGGSNQPQHF. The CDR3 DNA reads TGTGCCAGCAGCTTAGCAGGAGGGAGCAATCAGCCCCAGCATTTT. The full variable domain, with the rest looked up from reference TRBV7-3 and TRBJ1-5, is GAGVSQTPSNKVTEKGKYVELRCDPISGHTALYWYRQSLGQGPEFLIYFQGTGAADDSGLPNDRFFAVRPEGSVSTLKIQRTERGDSAVYLCASSLAGGSNQPQHFGDGTRLSIL.

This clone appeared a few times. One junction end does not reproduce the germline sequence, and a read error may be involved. CDR3 protein: CATSRGGQAPTRHF. The CDR3 bases are TGTGCCACCAGCAGAGGGGGACAGGCTCCGACCCGGCACTTC. The genes are TRBV15 and TRBJ2-7, with 8 bases identical to TRBD1. The CDR3 runs to 14 residues. In germline, CDR1 is LNHNV, CDR2 YYDKDF (reference sequence). Combining the CDR3 with reference TRBV15 and TRBJ2-7 gives the whole variable domain DAMVIQNPRYQVTQFGKPVTLSCSQTLNHNVMYWYQQKSSQAPKLLFHYYDKDFNNEADTPDNFQSRRPNTSFCFLDIRSPGLGDTAMYLCATSRGGQAPTRHFGPGTRLTVT.

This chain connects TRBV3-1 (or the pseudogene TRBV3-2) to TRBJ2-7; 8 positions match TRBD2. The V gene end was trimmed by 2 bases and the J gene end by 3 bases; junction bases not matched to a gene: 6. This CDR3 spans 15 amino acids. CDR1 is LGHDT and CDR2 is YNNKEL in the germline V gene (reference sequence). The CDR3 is CASSQYSTSVYEQYF. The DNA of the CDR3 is TGTGCCAGCAGCCAATATTCGACTAGCGTCTACGAGCAGTACTTC.

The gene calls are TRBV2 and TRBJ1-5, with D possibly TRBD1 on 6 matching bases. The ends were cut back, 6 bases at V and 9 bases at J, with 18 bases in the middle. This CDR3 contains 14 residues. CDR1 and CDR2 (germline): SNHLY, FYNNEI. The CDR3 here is CASRRLLLRGPQHF. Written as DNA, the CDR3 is TGTGCCAGCAGAAGATTACTGCTCAGGGGGCCCCAGCATTTT.

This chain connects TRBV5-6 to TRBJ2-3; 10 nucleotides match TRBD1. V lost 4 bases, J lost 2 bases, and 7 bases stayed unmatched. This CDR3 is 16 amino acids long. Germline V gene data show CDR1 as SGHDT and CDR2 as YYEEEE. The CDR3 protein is CASSRQTGGLTDTQYF. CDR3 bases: TGTGCCAGCAGCCGACAGACAGGGGGCCTCACAGATACGCAGTATTTT.

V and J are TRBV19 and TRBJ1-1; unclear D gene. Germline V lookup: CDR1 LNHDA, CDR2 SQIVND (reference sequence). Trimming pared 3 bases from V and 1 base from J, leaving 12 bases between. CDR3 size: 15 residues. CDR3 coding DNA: TGTGCCAGTAGTATTAGGCAGGCGTGGAACACTGAAGCTTTCTTT. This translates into CASSIRQAWNTEAFF. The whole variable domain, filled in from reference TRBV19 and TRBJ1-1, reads DGGITQSPKYLFRKEGQNVTLSCEQNLNHDAMYWYRQDPGQGLRLIYYSQIVNDFQKGDIAEGYSVSREKKESFPLTVTSAQKNPTAFYLCASSIRQAWNTEAFFGQGTRLTVV.

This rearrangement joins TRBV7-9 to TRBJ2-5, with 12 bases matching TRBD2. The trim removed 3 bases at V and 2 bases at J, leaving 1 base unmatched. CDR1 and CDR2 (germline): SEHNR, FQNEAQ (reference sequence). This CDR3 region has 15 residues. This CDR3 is CASSFGTSGQETQYF. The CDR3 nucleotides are TGTGCCAGCAGCTTCGGGACTAGCGGGCAAGAGACCCAGTACTTC.

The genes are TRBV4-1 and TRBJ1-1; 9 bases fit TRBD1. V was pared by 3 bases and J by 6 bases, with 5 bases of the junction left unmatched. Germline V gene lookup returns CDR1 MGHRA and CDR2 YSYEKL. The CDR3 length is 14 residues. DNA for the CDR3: TGCGCCAGCAGCCACGGGACAGGGCTCCCTGAAGCTTTCTTT. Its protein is CASSHGTGLPEAFF.

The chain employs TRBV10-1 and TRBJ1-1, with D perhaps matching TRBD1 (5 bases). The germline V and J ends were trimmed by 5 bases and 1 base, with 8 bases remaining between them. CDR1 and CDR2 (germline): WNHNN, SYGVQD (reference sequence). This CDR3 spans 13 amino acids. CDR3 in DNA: TGCGCCAGCAGTCCAGGGCGGAACACTGAAGCTTTCTTT. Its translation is CASSPGRNTEAFF.

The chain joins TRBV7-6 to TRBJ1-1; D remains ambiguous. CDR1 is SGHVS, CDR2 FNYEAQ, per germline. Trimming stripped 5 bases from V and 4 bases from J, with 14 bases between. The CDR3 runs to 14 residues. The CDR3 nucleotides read TGTGCCAGCAGCGCAGGACTCGGGAGCACTGAAGCTTTCTTT. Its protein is CASSAGLGSTEAFF.

The CDR3 reads CATSRDGGGVTDTQYF. The CDR3 nucleotides are TGTGCCACCAGCAGAGACGGCGGGGGGGTAACAGATACGCAGTATTTT. The J gene is TRBJ2-3, the V gene TRBV15, with 9 bases that match TRBD2. The CDR3 is 16 residues long. CDR1 LNHNV and CDR2 YYDKDF come from the germline V gene (reference sequence). V dropped 0 bases and J dropped 3; count of bases not matched to a gene: 4.

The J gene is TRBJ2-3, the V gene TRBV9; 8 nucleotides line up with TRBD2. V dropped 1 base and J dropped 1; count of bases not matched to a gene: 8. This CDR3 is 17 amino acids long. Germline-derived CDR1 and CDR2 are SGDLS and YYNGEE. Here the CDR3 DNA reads TGTGCCAGCAGCGTACGAGCGGGGGCTTTAGGCACAGATACGCAGTATTTT. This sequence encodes CASSVRAGALGTDTQYF. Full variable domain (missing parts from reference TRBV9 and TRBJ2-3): DSGVTQTPKHLITATGQRVTLRCSPRSGDLSVYWYQQSLDQGLQFLIQYYNGEERAKGNILERFSAQQFPDLHSELNLSSLELGDSALYFCASSVRAGALGTDTQYFGPGTRLTVL.

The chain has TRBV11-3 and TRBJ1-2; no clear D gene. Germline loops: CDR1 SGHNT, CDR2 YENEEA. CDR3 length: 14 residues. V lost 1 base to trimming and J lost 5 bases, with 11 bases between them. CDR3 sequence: CASSLARERYGYTF. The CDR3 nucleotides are TGTGCCAGCAGCTTAGCAAGGGAGAGGTATGGCTACACCTTC.

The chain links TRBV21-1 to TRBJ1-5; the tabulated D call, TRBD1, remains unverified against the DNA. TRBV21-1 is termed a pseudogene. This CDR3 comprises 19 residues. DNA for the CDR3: TGTGCCAGCAGCTCCCACCGGGACAGACATTTCTATAGCAATCAGCCCCAGCATTTT. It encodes CASSSHRDRHFYSNQPQHF.

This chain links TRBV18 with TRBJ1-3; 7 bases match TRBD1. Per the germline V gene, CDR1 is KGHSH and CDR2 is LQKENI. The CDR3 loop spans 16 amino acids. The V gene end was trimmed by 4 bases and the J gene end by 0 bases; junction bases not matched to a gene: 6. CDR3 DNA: TGTGCCAGCTCACTCCGGGACAGAGACTCTGGAAACACCATATATTTT. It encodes CASSLRDRDSGNTIYF.

The CDR3 DNA sequence: TGTGCCAGCAGTTTATCGCGACGGACAGCGGACTATAATTCACCCCTCCACTTT. Its translation: CASSLSRRTADYNSPLHF. The rearrangement joins TRBV27 to TRBJ1-6; the D gene is possibly TRBD1 (6 bases). The V and J ends lost 0 bases and 3 bases respectively, with 15 bases between them. The CDR3 sequence is 18 residues long. Germline V gene data show CDR1 as MNHEY and CDR2 as SMNVEV (reference sequence).

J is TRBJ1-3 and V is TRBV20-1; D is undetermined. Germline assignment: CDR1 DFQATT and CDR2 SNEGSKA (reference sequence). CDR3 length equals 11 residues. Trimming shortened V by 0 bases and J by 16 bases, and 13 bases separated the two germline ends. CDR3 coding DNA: TGCAGTGCTAGAGATCCCGCGTCTGCCTATTTT. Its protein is CSARDPASAYF.

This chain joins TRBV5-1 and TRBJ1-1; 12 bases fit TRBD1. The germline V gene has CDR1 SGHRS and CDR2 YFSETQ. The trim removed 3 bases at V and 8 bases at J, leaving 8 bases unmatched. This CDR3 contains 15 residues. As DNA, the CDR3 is TGCGCCAGCAGCTCGAAGGGACAGGGGGCGTCCGAAGCTTTCTTT. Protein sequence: CASSSKGQGASEAFF.

CDR3 residues: CASSQNSNGQGTYSPLHF. The CDR3 bases are TGTGCCAGCAGCCAGAATTCGAATGGACAGGGTACGTATTCACCCCTCCACTTT. The chain recombines TRBV14 with TRBJ1-6, with TRBD1 matching 8 bases. Per germline, CDR1 SGHDN and CDR2 FVKESK. This CDR3 spans 18 amino acids. With 3 bases clipped from V and 8 bases from J, the junction kept 15 bases outside the gene matches.

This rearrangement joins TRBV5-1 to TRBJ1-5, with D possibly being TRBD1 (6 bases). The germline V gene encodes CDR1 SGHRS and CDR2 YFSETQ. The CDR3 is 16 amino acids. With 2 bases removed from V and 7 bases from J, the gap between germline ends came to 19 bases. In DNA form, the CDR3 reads TGCGCCAGCAGCTTCACACCAACAGGGTCAGGCCAGCCCCAGCATTTT. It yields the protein CASSFTPTGSGQPQHF.